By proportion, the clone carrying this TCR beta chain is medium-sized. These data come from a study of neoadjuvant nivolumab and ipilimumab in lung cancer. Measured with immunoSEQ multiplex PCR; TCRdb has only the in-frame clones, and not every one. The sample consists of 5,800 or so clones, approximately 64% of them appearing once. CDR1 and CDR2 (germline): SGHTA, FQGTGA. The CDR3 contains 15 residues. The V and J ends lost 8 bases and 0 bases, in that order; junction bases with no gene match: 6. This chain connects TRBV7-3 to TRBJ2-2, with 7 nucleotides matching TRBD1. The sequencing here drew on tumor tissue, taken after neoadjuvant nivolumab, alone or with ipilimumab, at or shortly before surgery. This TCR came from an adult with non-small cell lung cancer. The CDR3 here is CASGQGTANTGELFF. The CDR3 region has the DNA TGTGCCAGCGGGCAAGGGACAGCGAACACCGGGGAGCTGTTTTTT.